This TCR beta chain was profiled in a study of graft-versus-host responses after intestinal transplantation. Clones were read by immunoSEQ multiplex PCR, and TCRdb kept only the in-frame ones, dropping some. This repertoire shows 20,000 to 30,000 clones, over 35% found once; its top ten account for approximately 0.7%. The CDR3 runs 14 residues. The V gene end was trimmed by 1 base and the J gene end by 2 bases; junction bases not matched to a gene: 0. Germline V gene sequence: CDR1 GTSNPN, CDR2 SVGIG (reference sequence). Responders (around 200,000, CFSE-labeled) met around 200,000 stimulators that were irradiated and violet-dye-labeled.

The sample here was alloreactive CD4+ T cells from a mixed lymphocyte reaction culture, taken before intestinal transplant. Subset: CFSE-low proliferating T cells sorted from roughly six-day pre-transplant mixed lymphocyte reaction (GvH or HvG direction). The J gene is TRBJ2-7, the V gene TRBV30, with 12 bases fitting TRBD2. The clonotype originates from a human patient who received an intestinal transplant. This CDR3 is CAWSASGGAYEQYF. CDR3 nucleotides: TGTGCCTGGAGTGCTAGCGGGGGGGCCTACGAGCAGTACTTC.